Each of the 14 T cell receptor beta chains below was sequenced from the same sample in a study of cytomegalovirus exposure and HLA in healthy donors. Using immunoSEQ multiplex PCR, the repertoire was profiled, and TCRdb retains in-frame clones only, with some absent. The sample holds hundreds of thousands of clones, roughly 91% seen once. Sequences were obtained from PBMCs. These receptors were collected from a young woman in good health and CMV-seropositive.

The chain has TRBV27 and TRBJ2-7, with 10 bases matching TRBD2. Germline trimming cut 4 bases from V and 0 bases from J; bases unmatched to any gene: 3. The CDR3 contains 15 residues. CDR1 is MNHEY and CDR2 is SMNVEV in the germline V gene (reference sequence). The DNA of the CDR3 is TGTGCCAGCAGTTCAGCTAGCGGGAGCTCCTACGAGCAGTACTTC. This encodes CASSSASGSSYEQYF.

V gene TRBV21-1 combines with J gene TRBJ2-7; the listed D gene, TRBD1, was not tested against the DNA. TRBV21-1 is designated a pseudogene. This CDR3 region has 11 residues. The CDR3 coding sequence is TGTGCCAGCAGCACACAACACGAGCAGTACTTC. Translated: CASSTQHEQYF.

The V and J genes are TRBV11-2 and TRBJ1-2; D may be TRBD1 (6 bases). V lost 2 bases, J lost 2 bases, and 9 bases lay in between. The germline V gene has CDR1 SGHAT and CDR2 FQNNGV. The length of the CDR3 is 14 residues. The CDR3 protein is CASSLTGTNYGYTF. CDR3 bases: TGTGCCAGCAGCTTAACAGGGACCAACTATGGCTACACCTTC.

This chain uses TRBV27 with TRBJ2-1; weak D call: TRBD2 (5 bases). Trimming removed 5 bases at V and 13 bases at J, with 24 bases between. From germline, CDR1 is MNHEY and CDR2 SMNVEV (reference sequence). The CDR3 contains 15 residues. The CDR3 loop reads CASSETRVGTPFQFF. CDR3 bases: TGTGCCAGCAGTGAAACTAGAGTTGGCACTCCTTTCCAGTTCTTC.

This clone is a singleton in its sample. The V call is TRBV30, the J call TRBJ2-1, with D possibly matching TRBD2 (5 bases). Deletions cut 4 bases from V and 9 bases from J, with 10 bases between. The CDR3 loop spans 11 amino acids. Germline V lookup: CDR1 GTSNPN, CDR2 SVGIG (reference sequence). CDR3 loop: CAWNLEGEQFF. Here the CDR3 DNA reads TGTGCCTGGAATTTAGAGGGTGAGCAGTTCTTC.

This chain links TRBV6-1 with TRBJ2-7; 11 nucleotides match TRBD1. Germline loops: CDR1 MNHNS, CDR2 SASEGT. The junction had 7 bases not matched to a gene; V was cut back by 6 bases and J by 6 bases. This CDR3 is built from 14 residues. CDR3 coding DNA: TGTGCCAGCAGGGGGTGGGACAGGGGGGGCGAGCAGTACTTC. Its translation is CASRGWDRGGEQYF.

The chain uses TRBV5-1 and TRBJ2-1; possible D gene TRBD2, 6 bases. Germline values: CDR1 SGHRS, CDR2 YFSETQ. The CDR3 runs 14 residues. The V and J ends lost 4 bases and 8 bases respectively, with 16 bases between them. CDR3 nucleotides: TGCGCCAGCAGCGGAACGGACTATGAGGATGAGCAGTTCTTC. Protein product: CASSGTDYEDEQFF.

V and J are TRBV27 and TRBJ2-7; 7 bases line up with TRBD2. Germline V gene lookup returns CDR1 MNHEY and CDR2 SMNVEV (reference sequence). Trimming cost V 8 bases and J 3 bases; bases outside gene matches: 22. The CDR3 loop spans 18 amino acids. CDR3 region: CASALAGNGRTTYYEQYF. The CDR3 bases are TGTGCCAGCGCCCTAGCAGGTAACGGGAGGACTACCTACTACGAGCAGTACTTC.

The chain recombines TRBV7-6 with TRBJ1-5, with D maybe TRBD1 (5 bases). Trimming pared 1 base from V and 0 bases from J, leaving 16 bases between. Per germline, CDR1 SGHVS and CDR2 FNYEAQ. The length of the CDR3 is 18 residues. CDR3 in amino acids: CASSLGAGPRYSNQPQHF. The CDR3 nucleotides are TGTGCCAGCAGCTTAGGGGCAGGGCCCAGGTATAGCAATCAGCCCCAGCATTTT.

The rearrangement links TRBV4-1 to TRBJ2-5, with TRBD2 identical over 12 bases. The CDR3 sequence is 16 residues long. Per the germline V gene, CDR1 is MGHRA and CDR2 is YSYEKL. J lost 5 bases, V lost 4 bases, and 8 bases had no gene match. CDR3 DNA: TGCGCCAGCAGCCTCCGACTAGCGGGAGAAGGGGAGACCCAGTACTTC. This translates into CASSLRLAGEGETQYF.

The gene calls are TRBV27 and TRBJ1-2; D uncertain. The CDR3 is 15 residues long. Per germline, CDR1 MNHEY and CDR2 SMNVEV (reference sequence). Between the trimmed V and J ends, which lost 3 bases and 0 bases, there was a span of 11 bases. The CDR3 bases are TGTGCCAGCAGTTTTGCCCGGCGGGCTAACTATGGCTACACCTTC. Translated, it gives CASSFARRANYGYTF.

This clone was counted only a few times. This rearrangement joins TRBV6-5 to TRBJ2-7; 13 nucleotides agree with TRBD2. Germline V gene data show CDR1 as MNHEY and CDR2 as SVGAGI. The CDR3 has 15 amino acids. V was pared by 5 bases and J by 3 bases, with 4 bases of the junction left unmatched. Here the CDR3 reads CASSPGTSGVYEQYF. Written as DNA, the CDR3 is TGTGCCAGCAGTCCCGGGACTAGCGGGGTCTACGAGCAGTACTTC.

The chain employs TRBV28 and TRBJ2-3, with D possibly being TRBD2 (6 bases). Trimming took off 3 bases at V and 1 base at J, with 14 bases between the two ends. Looked up from germline, CDR1 is MDHEN and CDR2 is SYDVKM. This CDR3 contains 16 residues. CDR3 DNA: TGTGCCAGCAGTTTTTCCGGGAGAGTAGGCACAGATACGCAGTATTTT. Protein sequence: CASSFSGRVGTDTQYF.

The rearrangement uses TRBV2 and TRBJ2-1; unclear D gene. Trimming removed 8 bases from V and 0 bases from J, with 14 bases in between. Germline values: CDR1 SNHLY, CDR2 FYNNEI. The CDR3 is made up of 15 amino acids. The chain's CDR3 is CASSSDTYSYNEQFF. The DNA of the CDR3 is TGTGCCAGCTCATCCGACACGTACTCCTACAATGAGCAGTTCTTC.